These 29 T cell receptor beta chains share one sample of origin, sequenced in a study of CD8+ T cells in alopecia areata (dated by TCRdb to 2017 to 2018). Libraries were made using the immunoSEQ multiplex PCR assay. To provide template for TCR sequencing, every sample had RNA extracted and reverse transcribed into cDNA. TCRdb took this table from immuneACCESS and kept in-frame rearrangements with V and J called. Such tables lack part of the clones; where checked against another copy, unresolved V genes explain under half of the gap, and the rest is unexplained. The sample table records around 140,000 clones; around 47% of these occur just once. Roughly 6.8% of the sample is in the top ten clones. The sample was CD4+ T cells sorted from blood. These receptors were collected from a human donor with alopecia areata.

V and J are TRBV29-1 and TRBJ1-1, with D unclear. Germline CDR1 is SQVTM and CDR2 is ANQGSEA. This CDR3 contains 12 residues. V lost 3 bases to trimming and J lost 3 bases, with 8 bases between them. The CDR3 is CSVDNGYTEAFF. CDR3 DNA sequence: TGCAGCGTTGATAACGGATACACTGAAGCTTTCTTT. The full variable domain, with the rest looked up from reference TRBV29-1 and TRBJ1-1, is SAVISQKPSRDICQRGTSLTIQCQVDSQVTMMFWYRQQPGQSLTLIATANQGSEATYESGFVIDKFPISRPNLTFSTLTVSNMSPEDSSIYLCSVDNGYTEAFFGQGTRLTVV.

The rearrangement joins TRBV25-1 to TRBJ2-5; 7 nucleotides align to TRBD2. The V and J ends lost 7 bases and 5 bases, in that order; junction bases with no gene match: 16. The CDR3 has 16 residues. Germline lookup yields CDR1 MGHDK and CDR2 SYGVNS. The DNA for the CDR3 is TGTGCCAGCACCCTGCCGGGCGGGAGAGGCTACGAGACCCAGTACTTC. Translation: CASTLPGGRGYETQYF.

This chain connects TRBV19 to TRBJ2-5; 7 nucleotides line up with TRBD2. CDR3 length: 13 residues. The germline gives CDR1 LNHDA, CDR2 SQIVND (reference sequence). J gave up 2 bases and V 5 bases, and 2 bases lay outside the gene matches. The CDR3 DNA reads TGTGCCAGTAGTGGTAGCGGGCAAGAGACCCAGTACTTC. Its protein is CASSGSGQETQYF.

This clone has only a few counts. The V gene is TRBV10-2, the J gene TRBJ2-5; D gene ambiguous. The CDR3 consists of 12 residues. CDR1 WSHSY and CDR2 SAAADI come from the germline V gene. Trimming removed 4 bases at V and 3 bases at J, with 6 bases between. The CDR3 protein is CASSASKETQYF. As DNA, the CDR3 is TGCGCCAGCAGTGCCAGCAAAGAGACCCAGTACTTC.

This chain uses TRBV7-3 with TRBJ2-5; D gene unclear. V lost 2 bases and J lost 2, with 6 bases in between. The CDR3 sequence is 13 residues long. Germline V gene lookup returns CDR1 SGHTA and CDR2 FQGTGA. CDR3 loop: CASSLSLQETQYF. The CDR3 DNA sequence: TGTGCCAGCAGCTTATCCCTTCAAGAGACCCAGTACTTC. Complete variable domain (other parts from reference TRBV7-3 and TRBJ2-5): GAGVSQTPSNKVTEKGKYVELRCDPISGHTALYWYRQSLGQGPEFLIYFQGTGAADDSGLPNDRFFAVRPEGSVSTLKIQRTERGDSAVYLCASSLSLQETQYFGPGTRLLVL.

This clone was picked up a small number of times. The rearrangement joins TRBV5-1 to TRBJ2-5; 7 nucleotides match TRBD1. Trimming at V came to 0 bases and at J to 4 bases, leaving 6 bases not matched to a gene. CDR3 size: 15 residues. Germline V gene data show CDR1 as SGHRS and CDR2 as YFSETQ. CDR3: CASSLGDRDGETQYF. In nucleotides, the CDR3 is TGCGCCAGCAGCTTGGGTGACAGGGATGGAGAGACCCAGTACTTC.

The rearrangement joins TRBV7-2 to TRBJ2-1; 7 bases agree with TRBD2. This CDR3 is built from 16 residues. The ends lost 0 bases at V and 2 bases at J; junction bases unmatched: 4. The germline V gene has CDR1 SGHTA and CDR2 FQGNSA. This chain's CDR3 is CASSLARGGAYNEQFF. CDR3 nucleotides: TGTGCCAGCAGCTTAGCGCGCGGGGGAGCCTACAATGAGCAGTTCTTC. The full variable domain, rest sourced from reference TRBV7-2 and TRBJ2-1, is GAGVSQSPSNKVTEKGKDVELRCDPISGHTALYWYRQSLGQGLEFLIYFQGNSAPDKSGLPSDRFSAERTGGSVSTLTIQRTQQEDSAVYLCASSLARGGAYNEQFFGPGTRLTVL.

The chain recombines TRBV29-1 with TRBJ1-2; D perhaps matches TRBD1 (6 bases). CDR3 length: 12 residues. CDR1 is SQVTM and CDR2 is ANQGSEA in the germline V gene. V lost 6 bases, J lost 8 bases, and 16 bases lay in between. The CDR3: CSVVEQGWGYTF. For the CDR3, the DNA is TGCAGCGTAGTGGAACAGGGCTGGGGCTACACCTTC.

This clone was counted a few times. The chain is built from TRBV4-1 and TRBJ2-5; D is uncertain. Germline CDR1 MGHRA, CDR2 YSYEKL. The V end was cut by 2 bases, the J end by 5 bases, with 15 bases between. The CDR3 has 15 amino acids. CDR3 sequence (DNA): TGCGCCAGCAGCCAACTACCGGCTAGACGTGAGACCCAGTACTTC. Amino acid sequence: CASSQLPARRETQYF.

The genes are TRBV9 and TRBJ1-2, with TRBD1 matching over 7 bases. The CDR3 runs to 16 residues. The V and J ends lost 3 bases and 3 bases, in that order; junction bases with no gene match: 11. Germline CDR1 and CDR2: SGDLS and YYNGEE. CDR3 nucleotides: TGTGCCAGCAGCGAGGCTGCAGGGGGATGGTACTATGGCTACACCTTC. It codes for CASSEAAGGWYYGYTF. Drawing the rest from reference TRBV9 and TRBJ1-2, the complete variable domain is DSGVTQTPKHLITATGQRVTLRCSPRSGDLSVYWYQQSLDQGLQFLIQYYNGEERAKGNILERFSAQQFPDLHSELNLSSLELGDSALYFCASSEAAGGWYYGYTFGSGTRLTVV.

The chain recombines TRBV10-3 with TRBJ2-7; 7 positions agree with TRBD1. CDR3 length equals 17 residues. The V gene end was trimmed by 2 bases and the J gene end by 2 bases; junction bases not matched to a gene: 12. Germline CDR1 ENHRY, CDR2 SYGVKD. The CDR3 protein is CAISEPGKGARTYEQYF. DNA for the CDR3: TGTGCCATCAGTGAGCCTGGGAAGGGGGCGCGGACCTACGAGCAGTACTTC.

This chain connects TRBV14 to TRBJ2-1, with 7 bases fitting TRBD2. Germline CDR1 reads SGHDN; CDR2 reads FVKESK. The ends lost 3 bases at V and 3 bases at J; junction bases unmatched: 11. The CDR3 loop spans 17 amino acids. The CDR3 nucleotides are TGTGCCAGCAGCCAGAAGGTGGCGGGAGTCCTCTACAATGAGCAGTTCTTC. This gives the protein CASSQKVAGVLYNEQFF. Supplemented by reference TRBV14 and TRBJ2-1, the full variable domain reads EAGVTQFPSHSVIEKGQTVTLRCDPISGHDNLYWYRRVMGKEIKFLLHFVKESKQDESGMPNNRFLAERTGGTYSTLKVQPAELEDSGVYFCASSQKVAGVLYNEQFFGPGTRLTVL.

The chain employs TRBV29-1 and TRBJ2-4; perhaps TRBD1 as D (5 bases). Germline V gene sequence: CDR1 SQVTM, CDR2 ANQGSEA. Trimming removed 1 base at V and 14 bases at J, with 15 bases between. The CDR3 contains 12 residues. CDR3 loop: CSVEAAPWGEYF. CDR3 coding DNA: TGCAGCGTTGAAGCGGCCCCCTGGGGCGAGTACTTC. Full variable domain (rest looked up from reference TRBV29-1 and TRBJ2-4): SAVISQKPSRDICQRGTSLTIQCQVDSQVTMMFWYRQQPGQSLTLIATANQGSEATYESGFVIDKFPISRPNLTFSTLTVSNMSPEDSSIYLCSVEAAPWGEYFGAGTRLSVL.

The chain joins TRBV2 to TRBJ1-4; D remains ambiguous. Looked up from germline, CDR1 is SNHLY and CDR2 is FYNNEI. The CDR3 consists of 14 residues. V lost 7 bases and J 3 bases, leaving 12 bases between the germline ends. The CDR3 DNA reads as TGTGCCAGCAAGTCAGGTGCGGCTAATGAAAAACTGTTTTTT. The encoded protein is CASKSGAANEKLFF. Full variable domain (rest looked up from reference TRBV2 and TRBJ1-4): EPEVTQTPSHQVTQMGQEVILRCVPISNHLYFYWYRQILGQKVEFLVSFYNNEISEKSEIFDDQFSVERPDGSNFTLKIRSTKLEDSAMYFCASKSGAANEKLFFGSGTQLSVL.

In this sample, this clone turned up a few times. The CDR3 DNA reads TGCAGCGTTGGACAGGGAGAGACCCAGTACTTC. Translated, it gives CSVGQGETQYF. This rearrangement joins TRBV29-1 to TRBJ2-5; 7 nucleotides align to TRBD1. Trimming at V came to 4 bases and at J to 4 bases, leaving 0 bases not matched to a gene. This CDR3 has 11 amino acids. The germline CDR1 and CDR2 sequences are SQVTM and ANQGSEA.

The gene calls are TRBV5-1 and TRBJ1-2, with 7 nucleotides matching TRBD1. Germline V gene sequence: CDR1 SGHRS, CDR2 YFSETQ. The trim removed 4 bases at V and 0 bases at J, leaving 3 bases unmatched. The CDR3 covers 14 residues. In nucleotides, the CDR3 is TGCGCCAGCAGCCCCGGGACAGCTAACTATGGCTACACCTTC. Amino acids: CASSPGTANYGYTF.

The table lists this clone with a few counts. The chain is built from TRBV19 and TRBJ2-2; 7 positions agree with TRBD1. J was trimmed by 1 base and V by 6 bases; bases with no gene match: 5. From germline, CDR1 is LNHDA and CDR2 SQIVND (reference sequence). The CDR3 runs 15 residues. The CDR3 protein is CASRPGTVNTGELFF. In nucleotides, the CDR3 is TGTGCCAGTAGACCAGGGACAGTGAACACCGGGGAGCTGTTTTTT. Based on the CDR3 plus reference TRBV19 and TRBJ2-2, the full variable domain is DGGITQSPKYLFRKEGQNVTLSCEQNLNHDAMYWYRQDPGQGLRLIYYSQIVNDFQKGDIAEGYSVSREKKESFPLTVTSAQKNPTAFYLCASRPGTVNTGELFFGEGSRLTVL.

This clone was counted a few times. The chain couples TRBV29-1 to TRBJ1-4, with 7 nucleotides matching TRBD1. Germline V CDR1 and CDR2: SQVTM, ANQGSEA. This CDR3 is 13 amino acids long. The trim removed 7 bases at V and 4 bases at J, leaving 6 bases unmatched. As DNA, the CDR3 is TGCAGCGCGACAGGGAGGATTAATGAAAAACTGTTTTTT. It encodes CSATGRINEKLFF.

This clone has only a few counts. The chain carries TRBV29-1 and TRBJ1-1; 7 bases fit TRBD1. The trim removed 6 bases at V and 5 bases at J, leaving 9 bases unmatched. In germline, CDR1 is SQVTM, CDR2 ANQGSEA. CDR3 length: 13 amino acids. CDR3 protein: CSVRQGGETEAFF. The CDR3 nucleotides read TGCAGCGTCCGACAGGGAGGTGAAACTGAAGCTTTCTTT.

The V and J genes are TRBV29-1 and TRBJ2-2; the match to TRBD2 covers 7 bases. The junction had 5 bases not matched to a gene; V was cut back by 5 bases and J by 5 bases. Germline CDR1 is SQVTM and CDR2 is ANQGSEA. This CDR3 is 13 amino acids long. CDR3 sequence reads: CSVKIGGTGELFF. In DNA, the CDR3 is TGCAGCGTTAAGATCGGGGGGACCGGGGAGCTGTTTTTT.

This clone was observed a few times. The J gene is TRBJ2-1, the V gene TRBV30; possibly TRBD1 for D (6 bases). Germline lookup yields CDR1 GTSNPN and CDR2 SVGIG (reference sequence). The CDR3 is 15 amino acids. Trimming cost V 0 bases and J 6 bases, with 15 bases left between them. This chain's CDR3 is CAWSVGTGLPNEQFF. In DNA, the CDR3 is TGTGCCTGGAGTGTTGGTACAGGGCTTCCCAATGAGCAGTTCTTC.

The sample holds a few counts of this clone. One end of the junction is discordant with germline, which a read error may explain. The chain links TRBV29-1 to TRBJ1-2; D is unclear. Germline V gene sequence: CDR1 SQVTM, CDR2 ANQGSEA. The CDR3 is 13 residues long. The CDR3 spells CSVAREPNYGYTF. The CDR3 DNA is TGCAGCGTTGCCCGGGAGCCTAATTATGGCTACACCTTC.

This chain connects TRBV5-4 to TRBJ2-3, with unresolved D. With 1 base removed from V and 2 bases from J, the gap between germline ends came to 5 bases. CDR1 and CDR2 (germline): SGHNT, YYREEE (reference sequence). The CDR3 has 13 amino acids. The CDR3 DNA is TGTGCCAGCAGCTTGAGTGCCACAGATACGCAGTATTTT. This codes for CASSLSATDTQYF. The variable domain in full, with the rest retrieved from reference TRBV5-4 and TRBJ2-3, is ETGVTQSPTHLIKTRGQQVTLRCSSQSGHNTVSWYQQALGQGPQFIFQYYREEENGRGNFPPRFSGLQFPNYSSELNVNALELDDSALYLCASSLSATDTQYFGPGTRLTVL.

The chain combines TRBV29-1 with TRBJ2-3; 13 bases line up with TRBD2. CDR1 is SQVTM, CDR2 ANQGSEA, per germline. After removal of 7 bases from V and 2 bases from J, the junction contained 6 bases not matched to a gene. CDR3 length: 15 residues. CDR3 bases: TGCAGCGGGGGGGGACTAGCGGGATTCACAGATACGCAGTATTTT. Amino acid sequence: CSGGGLAGFTDTQYF.

This chain links TRBV29-1 with TRBJ2-1; D is ambiguous. In germline, CDR1 is SQVTM, CDR2 ANQGSEA. This CDR3 is built from 14 residues. Between the trimmed V and J ends, which lost 7 bases and 2 bases, there was a span of 15 bases. CDR3 in amino acids: CSAVRATTYNEQFF. In DNA, the CDR3 is TGCAGCGCCGTACGGGCGACGACCTACAATGAGCAGTTCTTC.

The chain is built from TRBV9 and TRBJ2-1, with 8 positions matching TRBD2. The CDR3 has 15 residues. Germline lookup yields CDR1 SGDLS and CDR2 YYNGEE. V was pared by 2 bases and J by 1 base, with 2 bases of the junction left unmatched. The CDR3 here is CASSVGTSSYNEQFF. The CDR3 nucleotides are TGTGCCAGCAGCGTCGGGACTAGTTCCTACAATGAGCAGTTCTTC. Complete variable domain (other parts from reference TRBV9 and TRBJ2-1): DSGVTQTPKHLITATGQRVTLRCSPRSGDLSVYWYQQSLDQGLQFLIQYYNGEERAKGNILERFSAQQFPDLHSELNLSSLELGDSALYFCASSVGTSSYNEQFFGPGTRLTVL.

There are a few counts of this clone. This chain links TRBV7-2 with TRBJ2-1, with a weak D call TRBD2 (8 bases). This CDR3 has 14 residues. V lost 3 bases and J 10 bases, leaving 16 bases between the germline ends. Germline CDR1 reads SGHTA; CDR2 reads FQGNSA. CDR3 DNA: TGTGCCAGCAGCTTCCGACAGGGACTAGGGGAGCAGTTCTTC. Protein sequence: CASSFRQGLGEQFF.

This chain connects TRBV2 to TRBJ2-5; D ambiguous. The V gene's germline CDR1 is SNHLY and CDR2 FYNNEI. The CDR3 length is 14 residues. Trimming pared 7 bases from V and 0 bases from J, leaving 12 bases between. The CDR3 sequence: CASKPTGHQETQYF. CDR3 nucleotide sequence: TGTGCCAGCAAACCAACGGGCCACCAAGAGACCCAGTACTTC. The whole variable domain, filled in from reference TRBV2 and TRBJ2-5, reads EPEVTQTPSHQVTQMGQEVILRCVPISNHLYFYWYRQILGQKVEFLVSFYNNEISEKSEIFDDQFSVERPDGSNFTLKIRSTKLEDSAMYFCASKPTGHQETQYFGPGTRLLVL.

This clone was observed a handful of times. The chain carries TRBV29-1 and TRBJ2-3; 10 nucleotides match TRBD1. CDR1 is SQVTM, CDR2 ANQGSEA, per germline. The CDR3 covers 14 residues. V lost 7 bases, J lost 2 bases, and 6 bases stayed unmatched. CDR3 sequence (DNA): TGCAGCGCAACTGGGACAGGGGTCACAGATACGCAGTATTTT. It translates to CSATGTGVTDTQYF.